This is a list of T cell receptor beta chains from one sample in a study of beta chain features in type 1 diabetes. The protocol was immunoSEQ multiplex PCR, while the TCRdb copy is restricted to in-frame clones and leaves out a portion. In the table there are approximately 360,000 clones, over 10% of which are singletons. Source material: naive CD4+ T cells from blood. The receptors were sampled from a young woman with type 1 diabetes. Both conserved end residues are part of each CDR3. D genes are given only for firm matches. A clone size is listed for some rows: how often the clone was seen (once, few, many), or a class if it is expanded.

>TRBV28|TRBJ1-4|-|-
CASIYRMGEKLFF
TGTGCCAGCATCTACAGGATGGGTGAAAAACTGTTTTTT
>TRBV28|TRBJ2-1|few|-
CASSLRGGEQFF
TGTGCCAGCAGTTTAAGAGGCGGTGAGCAGTTCTTC
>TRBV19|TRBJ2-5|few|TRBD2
CASSPIAGGHQETQYF
TGTGCCAGTAGTCCAATAGCGGGGGGGCATCAAGAGACCCAGTACTTC
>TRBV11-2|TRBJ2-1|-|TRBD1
CASSPDRGSYNEQFF
TGTGCCAGCAGTCCGGACAGGGGGTCCTACAATGAGCAGTTCTTC
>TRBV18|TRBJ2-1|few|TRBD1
CASSPRQGAYNEQFF
TGTGCCAGCTCACCGAGACAGGGGGCTTACAATGAGCAGTTCTTC
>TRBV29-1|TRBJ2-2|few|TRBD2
CSVVGIAGGRNGELFF
TGCAGCGTTGTAGGGATAGCGGGAGGTCGGAACGGGGAGCTGTTTTTT
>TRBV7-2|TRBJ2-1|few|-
CASSLDLRGEQFF
TGTGCCAGCAGCTTAGACCTGCGGGGTGAGCAGTTCTTC
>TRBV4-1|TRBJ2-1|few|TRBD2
CASSQVGGSPFQFF
TGCGCCAGCAGCCAAGTGGGCGGGAGTCCATTCCAGTTCTTC
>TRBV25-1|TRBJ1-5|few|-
CASNPRGVWGNQPQHF
TGTGCCAGCAACCCGCGGGGGGTTTGGGGCAATCAGCCCCAGCATTTT
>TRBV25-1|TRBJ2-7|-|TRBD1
CASSEGQGISYEQYF
TGTGCCAGCAGTGAGGGACAGGGGATATCCTACGAGCAGTACTTC
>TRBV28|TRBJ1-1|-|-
CASSQSTGNTEAFF
TGTGCCAGCAGCCAATCTACGGGTAACACTGAAGCTTTCTTT
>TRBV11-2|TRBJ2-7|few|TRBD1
CASSLVTGGYEQYF
TGTGCCAGCAGCTTAGTGACAGGGGGCTACGAGCAGTACTTC
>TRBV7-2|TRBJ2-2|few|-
CASSFRGSANTGELFF
TGTGCCAGCAGCTTCCGAGGTAGCGCGAACACCGGGGAGCTGTTTTTT
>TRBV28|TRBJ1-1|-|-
CASSPSDSSQNTEAFF
TGTGCCAGCAGTCCAAGCGACAGTTCCCAGAACACTGAAGCTTTCTTT
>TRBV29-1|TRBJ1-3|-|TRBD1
CSVYDRVHTIYF
TGCAGCGTGTACGACAGGGTACACACCATATATTTT
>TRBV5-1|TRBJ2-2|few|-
CASSFRETPTGELFF
TGCGCCAGCAGCTTTAGGGAGACACCGACCGGGGAGCTGTTTTTT
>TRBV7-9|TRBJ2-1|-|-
CASSLAPGQRNEQFF
TGTGCCAGCAGCTTAGCACCAGGCCAGCGGAATGAGCAGTTCTTC
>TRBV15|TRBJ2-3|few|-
CATSRDRPGTQYF
TGTGCCACCAGCAGAGATCGACCAGGTACGCAGTATTTT
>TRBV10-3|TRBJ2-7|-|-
CAISEPPGTGTYEQYF
TGTGCCATCAGCGAGCCCCCAGGGACTGGTACCTACGAGCAGTACTTC
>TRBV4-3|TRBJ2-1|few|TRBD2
CASSLTSGVPYNEQFF
TGCGCCAGCAGCCTGACTAGCGGCGTTCCCTACAATGAGCAGTTCTTC
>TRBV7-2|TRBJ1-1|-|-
CASSSGGNTEAFF
TGTGCCAGCAGCTCGGGGGGGAACACTGAAGCTTTCTTT
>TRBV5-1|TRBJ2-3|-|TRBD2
CASSPRTSGLTDTQYF
TGCGCCAGCAGCCCACGGACTAGCGGGTTAACAGATACGCAGTATTTT
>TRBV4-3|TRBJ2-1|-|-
CASSQGGSGEQFF
TGCGCCAGCAGCCAAGGTGGGAGCGGGGAGCAGTTCTTC
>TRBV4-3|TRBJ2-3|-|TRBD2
CASSQDSASGGLTEDTQYF
TGCGCCAGCAGCCAAGACAGCGCTAGCGGGGGACTCACGGAAGATACGCAGTATTTT
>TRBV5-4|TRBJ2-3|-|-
CASSSNTDTQYF
TGTGCCAGCAGCTCTAACACAGATACGCAGTATTTT
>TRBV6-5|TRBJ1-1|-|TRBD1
CASSQQGTEAFF
TGTGCCAGCAGTCAACAGGGGACGGAAGCTTTCTTT
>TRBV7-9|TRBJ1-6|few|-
CASSSIRSPLHF
TGTGCCAGCAGTTCTATACGCTCACCCCTCCACTTT
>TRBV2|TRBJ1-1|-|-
CASSGGFGDTEAFF
TGTGCCAGCAGTGGAGGGTTTGGGGACACTGAAGCTTTCTTT
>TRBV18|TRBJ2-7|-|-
CASSPRDTLYEQYF
TGTGCCAGCTCACCACGGGACACTCTCTACGAGCAGTACTTC
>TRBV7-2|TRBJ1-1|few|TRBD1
CASSTDRDTEAFF
TGTGCCAGCAGCACGGACAGGGACACTGAAGCTTTCTTT
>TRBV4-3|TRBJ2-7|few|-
CASSVDRDISYEQYF
TGCGCCAGCAGCGTCGACCGGGACATCTCCTACGAGCAGTACTTC
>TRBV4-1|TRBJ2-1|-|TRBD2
CASSRTGVSGVNEQFF
TGCGCCAGCAGCAGGACCGGGGTTAGCGGGGTCAATGAGCAGTTCTTC
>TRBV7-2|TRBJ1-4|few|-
CASSFNGQYNEKLFF
TGTGCCAGCAGCTTCAACGGACAGTATAATGAAAAACTGTTTTTT
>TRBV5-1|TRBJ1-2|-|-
CASSLFGPLADYGYTF
TGCGCCAGCAGCTTGTTCGGACCCCTAGCAGACTATGGCTACACCTTC
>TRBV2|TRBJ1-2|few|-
CASSAGVVSYGYTF
TGTGCCAGCAGTGCGGGGGTAGTCAGCTATGGCTACACCTTC
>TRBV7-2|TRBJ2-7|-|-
CASSLLLREQYF
TGTGCCAGCAGCCTACTCCTCCGGGAGCAGTACTTC
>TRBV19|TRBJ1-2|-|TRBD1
CASWDRMYGYTF
TGTGCCAGTTGGGACAGGATGTATGGCTACACCTTC
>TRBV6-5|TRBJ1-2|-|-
CASGREYYGYTF
TGTGCCAGCGGGAGGGAGTACTATGGCTACACCTTC
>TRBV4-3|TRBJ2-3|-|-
CASSRGGGDTQYF
TGCGCCAGCAGCAGGGGAGGGGGAGATACGCAGTATTTT
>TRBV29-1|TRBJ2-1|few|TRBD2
CSCPGDYYNEQFF
TGCAGCTGCCCCGGGGACTACTACAATGAGCAGTTCTTC
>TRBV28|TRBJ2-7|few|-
CASRQQGYEQYF
TGTGCCAGCAGGCAACAGGGTTACGAGCAGTACTTC
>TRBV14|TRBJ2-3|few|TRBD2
CASSQGLAGGSTQYF
TGTGCCAGCAGCCAAGGACTAGCGGGAGGAAGTACGCAGTATTTT
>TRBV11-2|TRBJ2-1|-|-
CASTSYNEQFF
TGTGCCAGCACCTCTTACAATGAGCAGTTCTTC
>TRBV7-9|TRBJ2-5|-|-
CASSPALGETQYF
TGTGCCAGCAGCCCAGCCCTCGGGGAGACCCAGTACTTC
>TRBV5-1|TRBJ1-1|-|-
CASREENTEAFF
TGCGCCAGCCGCGAGGAGAACACTGAAGCTTTCTTT
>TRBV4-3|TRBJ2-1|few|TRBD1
CASSPGTANNEQFF
TGCGCCAGCAGCCCCGGGACAGCGAACAATGAGCAGTTCTTC
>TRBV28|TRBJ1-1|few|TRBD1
CASSFQGALSTEAFF
TGTGCCAGCAGTTTTCAGGGGGCGCTTTCGACTGAAGCTTTCTTT
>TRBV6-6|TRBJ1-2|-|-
CASSYSGGTSGYTF
TGTGCCAGCAGTTACTCGGGAGGCACTAGTGGCTACACCTTC
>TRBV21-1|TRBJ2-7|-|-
CASSTNDREQSYEQYF
TGTGCCAGCAGCACGAATGACAGGGAGCAGTCCTACGAGCAGTACTTC
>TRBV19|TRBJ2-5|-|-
CASSGASQETQYF
TGTGCCAGTAGTGGGGCCAGCCAAGAGACCCAGTACTTC
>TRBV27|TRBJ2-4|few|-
CASSLMGADIQYF
TGTGCCAGCAGTTTAATGGGAGCGGACATTCAGTACTTC
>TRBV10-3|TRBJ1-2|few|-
CAIKRTDNGYTF
TGTGCCATCAAGAGGACAGACAATGGCTACACCTTC
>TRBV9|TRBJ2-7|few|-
CASSTLPDNEQYF
TGTGCCAGCAGCACTCTACCCGACAACGAGCAGTACTTC
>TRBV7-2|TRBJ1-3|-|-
CASSVSRNTIYF
TGTGCCAGCAGCGTCTCCAGGAACACCATATATTTT
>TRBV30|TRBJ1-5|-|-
CAWSVLGRPQHF
TGTGCCTGGAGTGTACTTGGGCGGCCCCAGCATTTT
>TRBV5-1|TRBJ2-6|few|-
CASHDRLDSGANVLTF
TGCGCCAGCCACGACAGGTTAGACTCTGGGGCCAACGTCCTGACTTTC
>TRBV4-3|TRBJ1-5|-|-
CASSQEVSVGQPQHF
TGCGCCAGCAGCCAAGAAGTATCGGTTGGTCAGCCCCAGCATTTT
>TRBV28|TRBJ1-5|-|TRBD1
CASTGTGGYYQPQHF
TGTGCCAGCACGGGGACAGGGGGCTATTATCAGCCCCAGCATTTT
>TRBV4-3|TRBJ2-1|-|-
CASSQVGGSDNEQFF
TGCGCCAGCAGCCAAGTTGGGGGGAGCGACAATGAGCAGTTCTTC